This T cell receptor (beta chain) stems from a study of blood T cell repertoires in COVID-19. About the research overall: Collection of acute and convalescent COVID-19 samples took place in the United States, Italy and Spain. T cells, B-cell-depleted T cells, or PBMCs provided the cDNA or gDNA that served as material.

Germline V gene lookup returns CDR1 SNHLY and CDR2 FYNNEI. The CDR3 runs 16 residues. With 5 bases removed from V and 5 bases from J, the gap between germline ends came to 22 bases. Measured with immunoSEQ multiplex PCR; TCRdb has only the in-frame clones, and not every one. This sample has about 170,000 clones, with 88% found just once. This sequence originates from a man aged 45 to 65 who had recovered from COVID-19. Sequenced material: peripheral blood. The chain combines TRBV2 with TRBJ2-7; TRBD1 is a possible D gene (6 bases). For the CDR3, the DNA is TGTGCCAGCAGTCCTCAGAGGGGTGGACAGAGGGACGAGCAGTACTTC. It encodes CASSPQRGGQRDEQYF.